The 30 T cell receptor beta chains below were found in one sample sequenced in a study of T-cell memory formation after mild COVID-19. TCRdb used MiXCR to reprocess the 5' RACE reads, holding one entry per CDR3 protein. The sample has roughly 450,000 distinct CDR3 sequences; 18% are singletons. The sample consisted of PBMCs or a T cell subset sorted from them (not recorded which). These receptors came from an adult woman who had mild COVID-19 (a few samples of this study predate the infection). Cell type and time point are not known.

The gene calls are TRBV5-4 and TRBJ1-5; no reliable D call. The CDR3 length is 13 residues. Germline V gene sequence: CDR1 SGHNT, CDR2 YYREEE (reference sequence). Trimming took 3 bases from V and 3 from J, leaving 7 bases between them. CDR3 sequence (DNA): TGTGCCAGCAGCTCCGACCCCAATCAGCCCCAGCATTTT. Amino acid sequence: CASSSDPNQPQHF. The full variable domain, its missing parts supplied by reference TRBV5-4 and TRBJ1-5, is ETGVTQSPTHLIKTRGQQVTLRCSSQSGHNTVSWYQQALGQGPQFIFQYYREEENGRGNFPPRFSGLQFPNYSSELNVNALELDDSALYLCASSSDPNQPQHFGDGTRLSIL.

This clonotype has a handful of counts. The J gene is TRBJ2-7, the V gene TRBV5-6, with 7 bases fitting TRBD1. The V and J ends lost 4 bases and 0 bases, in that order; junction bases with no gene match: 10. The CDR3 spans 16 residues. The germline CDR1 and CDR2 sequences are SGHDT and YYEEEE. CDR3: CASSQPTGSNSYEQYF. The CDR3 DNA reads TGTGCCAGCAGCCAACCGACAGGGTCTAACTCCTACGAGCAGTACTTC.

The rearrangement joins TRBV4-1 to TRBJ2-7; 7 bases line up with TRBD1. The CDR3 is made up of 15 amino acids. J was trimmed by 2 bases and V by 3 bases; bases with no gene match: 7. Germline V gene sequence: CDR1 MGHRA, CDR2 YSYEKL. The CDR3 is CASSHGDSPTYEQYF. DNA of the CDR3: TGCGCCAGCAGCCATGGGGACAGTCCGACCTACGAGCAGTACTTC.

A few counts support this clonotype. The chain combines TRBV6-1 with TRBJ2-7; 7 bases are a match to TRBD2. V trimming: 8 bases; J trimming: 9 bases; junction bases outside the gene matches: 13. CDR3 size: 13 residues. Germline-derived CDR1 and CDR2 are MNHNS and SASEGT. CDR3 amino acids: CASPGTDPSGQYF. CDR3 coding DNA: TGTGCCAGCCCCGGGACCGACCCTAGCGGGCAGTACTTC.

V and J are TRBV19 and TRBJ1-1; D possibly corresponds to TRBD1 (5 bases). The CDR3 sequence is 15 residues long. The germline V gene encodes CDR1 LNHDA and CDR2 SQIVND (reference sequence). Trimming removed 3 bases from V and 5 bases from J, with 16 bases in between. CDR3 residues: CASSIPGGKGTEAFF. In DNA, the CDR3 is TGTGCCAGTAGTATCCCGGGGGGAAAGGGGACTGAAGCTTTCTTT.

The chain employs TRBV5-1 and TRBJ2-3; TRBD1 is a possible D gene (6 bases). This CDR3 has 13 residues. Deletions cut 7 bases from V and 1 base from J, with 10 bases between. CDR1 is SGHRS and CDR2 is YFSETQ in the germline V gene. CDR3 amino acids: CASLEGGTDTQYF. CDR3 DNA: TGCGCCAGCCTCGAGGGGGGCACAGATACGCAGTATTTT. The whole variable domain, filled in from reference TRBV5-1 and TRBJ2-3, reads KAGVTQTPRYLIKTRGQQVTLSCSPISGHRSVSWYQQTPGQGLQFLFEYFSETQRNKGNFPGRFSGRQFSNSRSEMNVSTLELGDSALYLCASLEGGTDTQYFGPGTRLTVL.

The chain joins TRBV6-6 to TRBJ2-7, with D uncertain. CDR1 is MNHNY, CDR2 SVGAGI, per germline (reference sequence). V was cut by 0 bases and J by 6 bases, with 12 bases left in between. CDR3 size: 14 residues. CDR3 loop: CASSYSMPDREQYF. The CDR3 DNA reads TGTGCCAGCAGTTACTCGATGCCTGATCGCGAGCAGTACTTC.

This chain joins TRBV12-3 or TRBV12-4 and TRBJ1-1, with D hard to call. Trimming removed 7 bases from V and 7 bases from J, with 16 bases in between. The CDR3 consists of 13 residues. CDR3 in amino acids: CASTMEMAVEAFF. The CDR3 DNA reads TGTGCCAGCACCATGGAGATGGCCGTTGAAGCTTTCTTT.

The chain uses TRBV28 and TRBJ2-7, with 8 nucleotides matching TRBD2. CDR3 length equals 16 residues. The germline CDR1 and CDR2 sequences are MDHEN and SYDVKM. V was clipped by 5 bases and J by 2 bases; unmatched bases: 11. CDR3 sequence reads: CASSLPHSGVPYEQYF. In DNA, the CDR3 is TGTGCCAGCAGTCTTCCCCATAGCGGGGTCCCCTACGAGCAGTACTTC.

The chain uses TRBV5-1 and TRBJ2-1, with 13 nucleotides matching TRBD2. This CDR3 contains 15 residues. Per the germline V gene, CDR1 is SGHRS and CDR2 is YFSETQ. Losses at the gene ends were 7 bases for V and 7 bases for J; bases not matched to a gene: 8. The CDR3 loop reads CASSSGTSGTNEQFF. CDR3 coding DNA: TGCGCCAGCTCCTCCGGGACTAGCGGGACAAATGAGCAGTTCTTC.

J is TRBJ2-7 and V is TRBV18; no definite D call. Trimming pared 0 bases from V and 2 bases from J, leaving 11 bases between. Germline CDR1 reads KGHSH; CDR2 reads LQKENI. CDR3 length: 15 amino acids. The CDR3 sequence: CASSPPISGPYEQYF. CDR3 nucleotides: TGTGCCAGCTCACCACCCATCTCCGGGCCCTACGAGCAGTACTTC.

There are a few counts of this clonotype. The CDR3 coding sequence is TGTGCCAGCAGTTCGGGACAGGGGTGGCACGAGCAGTACTTC. Protein sequence: CASSSGQGWHEQYF. The chain carries TRBV6-5 and TRBJ2-7; 10 nucleotides agree with TRBD1. Germline CDR1 reads MNHEY; CDR2 reads SVGAGI. The V gene end was trimmed by 4 bases and the J gene end by 5 bases; junction bases not matched to a gene: 5. The CDR3 covers 14 residues.

The chain couples TRBV7-6 to TRBJ2-7, with D perhaps assigned TRBD1 or TRBD2 (5 bases each). Germline CDR1 and CDR2: SGHVS and FNYEAQ. The germline V and J ends were trimmed by 1 base and 2 bases, with 12 bases remaining between them. This CDR3 region has 15 residues. The CDR3 spells CASSLGGSQTYEQYF. CDR3 in DNA: TGTGCCAGCAGCTTAGGGGGGAGTCAGACCTACGAGCAGTACTTC.

This clonotype has a handful of counts. V gene TRBV6-4 combines with J gene TRBJ2-2, with 9 bases lining up with TRBD1. From germline, CDR1 is MRHNA and CDR2 SNTAGT. The trim removed 8 bases at V and 3 bases at J, leaving 7 bases unmatched. This CDR3 is built from 15 residues. In nucleotides, the CDR3 is TGTGCCAGCGCACAGGGGGCGTTTGACACCGGGGAGCTGTTTTTT. It codes for CASAQGAFDTGELFF.

The chain recombines TRBV20-1 with TRBJ2-1; possibly TRBD1 for D (6 bases). Germline loops: CDR1 DFQATT, CDR2 SNEGSKA (reference sequence). The CDR3 loop spans 10 amino acids. Trimming removed 6 bases at V and 12 bases at J, with 12 bases between. CDR3 DNA: TGCAGTGCCTACGGGACACCGCAGTTCTTC. Translating gives CSAYGTPQFF.

The J gene is TRBJ2-7, the V gene TRBV7-9, with a tentative D call TRBD2 (6 bases). There are 15 residues in the CDR3. The germline V and J ends were trimmed by 1 base and 7 bases, with 17 bases remaining between them. Looked up from germline, CDR1 is SEHNR and CDR2 is FQNEAQ (reference sequence). The CDR3 DNA reads TGTGCCAGCAGCTTAGTGGGACTCGGCTCTGGGGAGCAGTACTTC. This encodes CASSLVGLGSGEQYF.

The chain has TRBV12-3 or TRBV12-4 and TRBJ2-1, with D perhaps TRBD1 or TRBD2 (5 bases each). CDR3 length: 15 amino acids. V lost 3 bases to trimming and J lost 5 bases, with 14 bases between them. Written as DNA, the CDR3 is TGTGCCAGCAGTTTTCCGGGAATAGGGGACAATGAGCAGTTCTTC. Residues: CASSFPGIGDNEQFF.

This clonotype was found once. The genes are TRBV2 and TRBJ1-5, with a tentative D call TRBD1 (6 bases). Looked up from germline, CDR1 is SNHLY and CDR2 is FYNNEI. V lost 7 bases and J 6 bases, leaving 13 bases between the germline ends. The CDR3 totals 13 residues. This chain's CDR3 is CASKAVGGQPQHF. DNA of the CDR3: TGTGCCAGCAAAGCCGTAGGGGGTCAGCCCCAGCATTTT.

J is TRBJ2-5 and V is TRBV20-1, with 7 bases aligning to TRBD1. Germline V lookup: CDR1 DFQATT, CDR2 SNEGSKA (reference sequence). The CDR3 is made up of 15 amino acids. J was trimmed by 5 bases and V by 6 bases; bases with no gene match: 15. In DNA, the CDR3 is TGCAGTGCAACCCCGGCCAGGGGGTCGGTGGAGACCCAGTACTTC. It is translated as CSATPARGSVETQYF.

This clonotype was picked up a small number of times. The chain joins TRBV9 to TRBJ2-1, with D unresolved. The CDR3 covers 16 residues. The ends were cut back, 0 bases at V and 6 bases at J, with 16 bases in the middle. The V gene's germline CDR1 is SGDLS and CDR2 YYNGEE. CDR3 protein: CASSVVGKALRNEQFF. The CDR3 nucleotides read TGTGCCAGCAGCGTAGTCGGCAAGGCCCTACGCAATGAGCAGTTCTTC.

J is TRBJ1-1 and V is TRBV4-3; no clear D gene. The V end was cut by 0 bases, the J end by 3 bases, with 8 bases between. The CDR3 is made up of 14 amino acids. Per germline, CDR1 LGHNA and CDR2 YSLEER. The CDR3 sequence: CASSQELWDTEAFF. DNA of the CDR3: TGCGCCAGCAGCCAAGAGTTGTGGGACACTGAAGCTTTCTTT.

The chain links TRBV2 to TRBJ2-2, with 7 bases fitting TRBD1. The CDR3 is 14 amino acids. Germline V CDR1 and CDR2: SNHLY, FYNNEI. V was pared by 10 bases and J by 5 bases, with 10 bases of the junction left unmatched. CDR3 loop: CATKDRVGTGELFF. The CDR3 DNA sequence: TGTGCCACCAAAGACAGGGTTGGGACCGGGGAGCTGTTTTTT.

This clonotype was detected a few times. The chain has TRBV3-1 and TRBJ1-1, with 8 bases lining up with TRBD1. J lost 11 bases, V lost 4 bases, and 9 bases had no gene match. The CDR3 is 13 amino acids. CDR1 LGHDT and CDR2 YNNKEL come from the germline V gene (reference sequence). The CDR3 coding sequence is TGTGCCAGCAGCCCCGACAGGGGTCGATACGCTTTCTTT. This translates into CASSPDRGRYAFF.

V is TRBV5-4 and J is TRBJ2-7; D is perhaps TRBD1 (6 bases). Trimming took off 1 base at V and 0 bases at J, with 11 bases between the two ends. CDR1 is SGHNT and CDR2 is YYREEE in the germline V gene (reference sequence). The CDR3 has 15 residues. The CDR3: CASSLILGGSYEQYF. The CDR3 DNA sequence: TGTGCCAGCAGCTTGATTCTAGGGGGCTCCTACGAGCAGTACTTC. The whole variable domain, filled in from reference TRBV5-4 and TRBJ2-7, reads ETGVTQSPTHLIKTRGQQVTLRCSSQSGHNTVSWYQQALGQGPQFIFQYYREEENGRGNFPPRFSGLQFPNYSSELNVNALELDDSALYLCASSLILGGSYEQYFGPGTRLTVT.

Concerning this clonotype: The limits of the CDR3 on the DNA are not certain, so only TCRdb's listed CDR3 is given. The chain links TRBV7-9 to TRBJ2-3; the table's D call TRBD1 went unverified against the DNA. Germline V gene sequence: CDR1 SEHNR, CDR2 FQNEAQ (reference sequence). The CDR3 is 17 residues long, counting both termini. This CDR3 is CASSFGNGAAHTDTQYF.

In this sample, this clonotype turned up once. The genes are TRBV27 and TRBJ2-3, with TRBD2 as a possible D gene (6 bases). V lost 4 bases and J lost 3, with 11 bases in between. The CDR3 sequence is 14 residues long. CDR1 and CDR2 from the germline V gene are MNHEY and SMNVEV (reference sequence). The CDR3 sequence is CASSWGLPTDTQYF. In nucleotides, the CDR3 is TGTGCCAGCAGTTGGGGACTCCCGACAGATACGCAGTATTTT.

This chain joins TRBV7-2 and TRBJ2-2, with 9 bases aligning to TRBD2. This CDR3 comprises 15 residues. In germline, CDR1 is SGHTA, CDR2 FQGNSA. J gave up 7 bases and V 6 bases, and 9 bases lay outside the gene matches. CDR3 bases: TGTGCCAGCAGTTCAATAGCGGGAGTGGGCGGGGAGCTGTTTTTT. This gives the protein CASSSIAGVGGELFF.

The V and J genes are TRBV5-6 and TRBJ2-7; D remains ambiguous. The ends were cut back, 5 bases at V and 3 bases at J, with 9 bases in the middle. Germline CDR1 and CDR2: SGHDT and YYEEEE. The CDR3 is 12 residues long. The CDR3 loop is CASRLWGYEQYF. The CDR3 bases are TGTGCCAGCAGACTTTGGGGCTACGAGCAGTACTTC.

This clonotype was found a few times. The chain joins TRBV19 to TRBJ2-7; D may be TRBD1 or TRBD2 (5 bases each). Per germline, CDR1 LNHDA and CDR2 SQIVND (reference sequence). V dropped 0 bases and J dropped 4 bases, with 13 bases sitting between them. The CDR3 totals 15 residues. CDR3 sequence reads: CASSIDPGPKYEQYF. The DNA for the CDR3 is TGTGCCAGTAGTATAGATCCGGGACCGAAATACGAGCAGTACTTC.

CDR3 sequence reads: CASSTGNTEAFF. In DNA form, the CDR3 reads TGTGCCAGCAGCACGGGGAACACTGAAGCTTTCTTT. This chain links TRBV9 with TRBJ1-1; no clear D gene. This CDR3 region has 12 residues. Germline V gene data show CDR1 as SGDLS and CDR2 as YYNGEE. Trimming took 4 bases from V and 1 from J, leaving 5 bases between them.